The clone carrying this T cell receptor (beta chain) occurred a few times. Its specificity is unknown. A Clinical Activity Score of at least 3, a NOSPECS grade of at least 4 and a duration under 3 months were recorded in the ophthalmopathy patients. The sample is drawn from a study of T cells in Graves' hyperthyroidism and ophthalmopathy. Looking at the study overall: Before any treatment, at initial diagnosis, peripheral blood was collected.

Study-wide findings and caveats: Among clonotypes expanded in thyroid above 0.001, most were also found in blood.

This CDR3 region has 13 residues. Germline CDR1 reads MNHNS; CDR2 reads SASEGT. The V end lost 6 bases, the J end lost 1 base, and 9 bases lay between the germline ends. Amplification yielded TCR beta CDR3 regions, with RNA transcripts as the source. A first-round RT-PCR of the TCR CDR3 used the HTBI primer set. TCRdb processed the multiplex PCR reads anew with MiXCR; each CDR3 protein has one entry. Among more than 500,000 distinct CDR3 sequences listed, around 15% were seen once. The J gene is TRBJ1-2, the V gene TRBV6-1; maybe TRBD1 (6 bases). Sequenced input: blood. This TCR was sampled from a woman in her twenties or thirties with Graves' ophthalmopathy. The CDR3 sequence is CASRDSNNYGYTF. The CDR3 coding sequence is TGTGCCAGCAGGGACAGCAATAACTATGGCTACACCTTC.